This T cell receptor beta chain was identified in a study of post-analysis software for immune sequencing data. Across the study: Patients with relapsing-remitting, secondary progressive and progressive-relapsing multiple sclerosis courses were all represented.

Study findings and constraints: Included in a set of about five TRBV segments more frequent in patients than controls were TRBV5-6, TRBV5-1 and TRBV20-1. By F measure, samples from a shared preparation batch strongly co-clustered. Versus controls, multiple sclerosis patients showed significantly lower diversity (normalized Chao1).

V shed 0 bases and J shed 11 bases, with 17 bases lying between them. Germline lookup yields CDR1 SGHRS and CDR2 YFSETQ. This CDR3 is built from 14 residues. Points on this clonotype: Its antigen remains unidentified. A read error may be the cause here, since a much bigger clone is one base away.

Unique molecular identifiers were present in the TCR beta cDNA libraries. TCRdb reprocessed the PCR reads with MiXCR, giving one entry per CDR3 protein. Among some 260,000 distinct CDR3 sequences listed, 35% to 45% were seen once. This receptor was identified in a girl aged 5 to 17 with multiple sclerosis. Sequenced sample: blood. The rearrangement joins TRBV5-1 to TRBJ2-5; D is perhaps TRBD2 (5 bases). The CDR3 DNA reads as TGCGCCAGCAGCTTGGATCCTAGCTCAGATGAGCAGTACTTC. It codes for CASSLDPSSDEQYF.